This T cell receptor beta chain was obtained from a study of tumor and adjacent non-tumor tissue in lung cancer. Findings and limits, study-wide: Shorter survival was associated with higher TCR diversity in tumors. Top 100 clones took a larger repertoire share in normal lung.

TCRbeta libraries were built with three rounds of nested PCR, modified from ARM-PCR. TCRdb re-analysed the multiplex PCR reads in MiXCR, keeping a single row per CDR3 protein. The data contain 70,000 to 90,000 distinct CDR3 sequences, around two thirds of them singletons. Germline trimming cut 7 bases from V and 8 bases from J; bases unmatched to any gene: 15. In germline, CDR1 is MDHEN, CDR2 SYDVKM. CDR3 size: 15 residues. The template was RNA from unsorted bulk tissue. More than 3 cm separated this lung sample from the edge of the tumor. Between August and November 2014, newly diagnosed, chemotherapy-naive lung cancer patients underwent thoracic surgery in China. Comment on this clonotype: Its antigen remains unknown. A much larger clone is a single base away; this may be a read error.

The sequencing sample was made of distant non-tumor lung tissue. V gene TRBV28 combines with J gene TRBJ1-2; 8 nucleotides agree with TRBD1. The receptor was isolated from a woman in her fifties or sixties with non-small cell lung cancer. CDR3 coding DNA: TGTGCCAGCATATCACCTAGGGGACAGGATAAGGGCTACACCTTC. Its protein product is CASISPRGQDKGYTF.